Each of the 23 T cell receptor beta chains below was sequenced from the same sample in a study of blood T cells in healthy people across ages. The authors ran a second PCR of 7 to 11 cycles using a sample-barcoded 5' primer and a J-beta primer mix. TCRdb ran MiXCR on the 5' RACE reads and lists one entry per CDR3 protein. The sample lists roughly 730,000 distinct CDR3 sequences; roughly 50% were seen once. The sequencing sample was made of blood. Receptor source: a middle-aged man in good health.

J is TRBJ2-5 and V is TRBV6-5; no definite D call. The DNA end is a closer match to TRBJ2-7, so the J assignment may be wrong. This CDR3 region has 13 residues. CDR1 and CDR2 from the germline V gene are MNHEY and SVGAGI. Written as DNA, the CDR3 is TGTGCCAGCCACCGGGCAGAAACCTACGAGCAGTACTTC. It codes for CASHRAETYEQYF.

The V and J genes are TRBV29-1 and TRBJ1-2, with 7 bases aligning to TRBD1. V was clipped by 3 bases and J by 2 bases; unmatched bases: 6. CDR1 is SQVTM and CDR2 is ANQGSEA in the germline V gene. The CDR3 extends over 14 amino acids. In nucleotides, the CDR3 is TGCAGCGTTGACCCGGACAGGCACAACTATGGCTACACCTTC. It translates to CSVDPDRHNYGYTF.

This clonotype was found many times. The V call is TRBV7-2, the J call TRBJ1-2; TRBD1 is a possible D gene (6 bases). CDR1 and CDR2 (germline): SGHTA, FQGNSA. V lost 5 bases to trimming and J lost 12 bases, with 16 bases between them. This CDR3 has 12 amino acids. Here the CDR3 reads CASSPSHRDHTF. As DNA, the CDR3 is TGTGCCAGCAGCCCCTCACACAGGGACCACACCTTC.

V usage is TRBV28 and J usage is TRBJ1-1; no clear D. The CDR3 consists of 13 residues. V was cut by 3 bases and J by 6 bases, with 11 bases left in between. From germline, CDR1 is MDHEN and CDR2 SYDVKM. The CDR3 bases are TGTGCCAGCAGTTTTCGGGGAGATCCTGAAGCTTTCTTT. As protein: CASSFRGDPEAFF.

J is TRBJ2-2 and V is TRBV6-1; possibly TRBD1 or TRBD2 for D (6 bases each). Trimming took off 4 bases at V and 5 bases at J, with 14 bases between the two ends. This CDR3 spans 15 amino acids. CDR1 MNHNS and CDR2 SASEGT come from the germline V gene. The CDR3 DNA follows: TGTGCCAGCAGTGTAGGGGGGACTTGGACCGGGGAGCTGTTTTTT. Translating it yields CASSVGGTWTGELFF.

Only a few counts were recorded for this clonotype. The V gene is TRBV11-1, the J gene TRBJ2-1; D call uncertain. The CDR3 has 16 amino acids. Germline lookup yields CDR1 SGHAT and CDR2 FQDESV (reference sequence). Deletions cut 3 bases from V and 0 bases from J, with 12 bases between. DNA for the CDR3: TGTGCCAGCAGCTTCCCCGACCCGAGCTCCTACAATGAGCAGTTCTTC. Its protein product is CASSFPDPSSYNEQFF.

CDR3 protein: CASSSDSLSSDTQYF. CDR3 DNA sequence: TGTGCCAGCAGCAGTGACAGTTTATCCTCAGATACGCAGTATTTT. V is TRBV9 and J is TRBJ2-3, with D maybe TRBD1 (5 bases). This CDR3 has 15 residues. V was cut by 4 bases and J by 4 bases, with 16 bases left in between. Per germline, CDR1 SGDLS and CDR2 YYNGEE.

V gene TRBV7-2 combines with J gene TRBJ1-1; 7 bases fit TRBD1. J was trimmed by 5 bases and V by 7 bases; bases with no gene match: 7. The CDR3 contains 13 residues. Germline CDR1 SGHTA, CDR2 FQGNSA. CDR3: CASKLTGLTEAFF. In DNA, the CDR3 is TGTGCCAGCAAGTTGACAGGGTTGACTGAAGCTTTCTTT.

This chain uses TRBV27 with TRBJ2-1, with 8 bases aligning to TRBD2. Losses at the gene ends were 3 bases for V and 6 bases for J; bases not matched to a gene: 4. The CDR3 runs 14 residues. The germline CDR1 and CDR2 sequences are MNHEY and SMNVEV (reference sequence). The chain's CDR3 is CASSFGLAANEQFF. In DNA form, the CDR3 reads TGTGCCAGCAGTTTCGGACTAGCCGCCAATGAGCAGTTCTTC.

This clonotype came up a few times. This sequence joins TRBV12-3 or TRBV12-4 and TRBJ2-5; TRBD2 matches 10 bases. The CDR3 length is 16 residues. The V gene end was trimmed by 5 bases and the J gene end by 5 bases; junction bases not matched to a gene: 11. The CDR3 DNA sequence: TGTGCCAGCAGTCCAGGACTAGCGGTCCATATCGAGACCCAGTACTTC. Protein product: CASSPGLAVHIETQYF.

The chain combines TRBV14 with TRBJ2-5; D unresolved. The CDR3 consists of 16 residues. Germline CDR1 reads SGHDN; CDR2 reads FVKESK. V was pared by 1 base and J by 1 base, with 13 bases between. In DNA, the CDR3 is TGTGCCAGCAGCCAAGTTGACTTACGGTTCCAAGAGACCCAGTACTTC. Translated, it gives CASSQVDLRFQETQYF.

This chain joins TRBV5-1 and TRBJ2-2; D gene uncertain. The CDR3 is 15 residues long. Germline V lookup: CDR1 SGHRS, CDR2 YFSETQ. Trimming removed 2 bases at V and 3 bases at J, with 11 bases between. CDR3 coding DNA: TGCGCCAGCAGCTTTGGGTTTGGAGACACCGGGGAGCTGTTTTTT. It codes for CASSFGFGDTGELFF.

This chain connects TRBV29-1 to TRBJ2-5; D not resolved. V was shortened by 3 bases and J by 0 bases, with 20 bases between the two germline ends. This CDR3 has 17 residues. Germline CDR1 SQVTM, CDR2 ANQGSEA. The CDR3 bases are TGCAGCGTTGATGACCCCAAGAGAACCGGGTACCAAGAGACCCAGTACTTC. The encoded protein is CSVDDPKRTGYQETQYF.

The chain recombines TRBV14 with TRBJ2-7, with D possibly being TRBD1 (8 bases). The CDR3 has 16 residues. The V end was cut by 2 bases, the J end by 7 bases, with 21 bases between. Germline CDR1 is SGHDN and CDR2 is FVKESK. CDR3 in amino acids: CASSQLRGQGAGEQYF. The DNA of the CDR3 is TGTGCCAGCAGCCAACTCAGAGGACAGGGAGCGGGGGAGCAGTACTTC. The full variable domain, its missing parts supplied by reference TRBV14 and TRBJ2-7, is EAGVTQFPSHSVIEKGQTVTLRCDPISGHDNLYWYRRVMGKEIKFLLHFVKESKQDESGMPNNRFLAERTGGTYSTLKVQPAELEDSGVYFCASSQLRGQGAGEQYFGPGTRLTVT.

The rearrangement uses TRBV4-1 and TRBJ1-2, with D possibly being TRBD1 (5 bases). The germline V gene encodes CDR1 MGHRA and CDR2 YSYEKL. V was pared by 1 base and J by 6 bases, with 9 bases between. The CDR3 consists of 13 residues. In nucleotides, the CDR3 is TGCGCCAGCAGCCAAGCAGGGATGGATGGCTACACCTTC. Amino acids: CASSQAGMDGYTF.

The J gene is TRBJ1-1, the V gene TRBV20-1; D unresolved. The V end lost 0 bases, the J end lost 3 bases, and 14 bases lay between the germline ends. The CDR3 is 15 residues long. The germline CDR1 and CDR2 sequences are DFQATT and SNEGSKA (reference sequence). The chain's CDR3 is CSARDRQRLYTEAFF. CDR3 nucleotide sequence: TGCAGTGCTAGAGATCGCCAAAGATTATACACTGAAGCTTTCTTT.

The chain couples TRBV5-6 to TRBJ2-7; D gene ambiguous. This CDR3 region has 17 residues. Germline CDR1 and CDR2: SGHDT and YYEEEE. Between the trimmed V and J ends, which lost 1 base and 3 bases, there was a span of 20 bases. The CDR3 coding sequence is TGTGCCAGCAGCTTGTATCTAAATGGGGTCTGGGACTACGAGCAGTACTTC. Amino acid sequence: CASSLYLNGVWDYEQYF.

The CDR3 protein is CSVERLNEQFF. The CDR3 coding sequence is TGCAGCGTTGAAAGGTTGAATGAGCAGTTCTTC. The rearrangement links TRBV29-1 to TRBJ2-1; D gene uncertain. The CDR3 has 11 amino acids. Germline CDR1 is SQVTM and CDR2 is ANQGSEA. Trimming removed 2 bases at V and 7 bases at J, with 6 bases between.

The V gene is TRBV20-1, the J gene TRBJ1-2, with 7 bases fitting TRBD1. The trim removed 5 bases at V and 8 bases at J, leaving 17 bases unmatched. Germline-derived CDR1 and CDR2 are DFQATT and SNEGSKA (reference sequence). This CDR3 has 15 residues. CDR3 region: CSASTALRGGGGYTF. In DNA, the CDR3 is TGCAGTGCTTCTACAGCTCTCAGGGGGGGAGGAGGCTACACCTTC.

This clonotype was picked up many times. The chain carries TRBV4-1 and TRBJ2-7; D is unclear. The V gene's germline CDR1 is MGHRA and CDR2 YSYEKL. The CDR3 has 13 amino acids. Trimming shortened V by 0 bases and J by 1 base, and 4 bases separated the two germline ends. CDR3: CASSQESSYEQYF. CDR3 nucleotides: TGCGCCAGCAGCCAAGAATCTTCCTACGAGCAGTACTTC.

This CDR3 reads CASTTGVTYNEQFF. CDR3 DNA: TGTGCCAGCACAACAGGGGTGACGTACAATGAGCAGTTCTTC. The V call is TRBV28, the J call TRBJ2-4, with TRBD1 identical over 7 bases. The DNA end favors TRBJ2-1, so the J call may be wrong. This CDR3 has 14 residues. In germline, CDR1 is MDHEN, CDR2 SYDVKM.

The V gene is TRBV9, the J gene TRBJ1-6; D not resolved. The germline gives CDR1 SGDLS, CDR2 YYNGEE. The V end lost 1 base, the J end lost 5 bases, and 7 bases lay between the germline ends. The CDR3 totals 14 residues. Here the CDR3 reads CASSVFENNSPLHF. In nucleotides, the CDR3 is TGTGCCAGCAGCGTATTCGAAAATAATTCACCCCTCCACTTT.

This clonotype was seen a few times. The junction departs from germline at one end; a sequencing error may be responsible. CDR3 coding DNA: TGTGCTAGCATGGGACTAGCGGTTTACTCCTACGAGCAGTACTTC. Amino acid sequence: CASMGLAVYSYEQYF. The rearrangement uses TRBV6-1 and TRBJ2-7; 11 bases are a match to TRBD2. The CDR3 runs 15 residues. The germline gives CDR1 MNHNS, CDR2 SASEGT.